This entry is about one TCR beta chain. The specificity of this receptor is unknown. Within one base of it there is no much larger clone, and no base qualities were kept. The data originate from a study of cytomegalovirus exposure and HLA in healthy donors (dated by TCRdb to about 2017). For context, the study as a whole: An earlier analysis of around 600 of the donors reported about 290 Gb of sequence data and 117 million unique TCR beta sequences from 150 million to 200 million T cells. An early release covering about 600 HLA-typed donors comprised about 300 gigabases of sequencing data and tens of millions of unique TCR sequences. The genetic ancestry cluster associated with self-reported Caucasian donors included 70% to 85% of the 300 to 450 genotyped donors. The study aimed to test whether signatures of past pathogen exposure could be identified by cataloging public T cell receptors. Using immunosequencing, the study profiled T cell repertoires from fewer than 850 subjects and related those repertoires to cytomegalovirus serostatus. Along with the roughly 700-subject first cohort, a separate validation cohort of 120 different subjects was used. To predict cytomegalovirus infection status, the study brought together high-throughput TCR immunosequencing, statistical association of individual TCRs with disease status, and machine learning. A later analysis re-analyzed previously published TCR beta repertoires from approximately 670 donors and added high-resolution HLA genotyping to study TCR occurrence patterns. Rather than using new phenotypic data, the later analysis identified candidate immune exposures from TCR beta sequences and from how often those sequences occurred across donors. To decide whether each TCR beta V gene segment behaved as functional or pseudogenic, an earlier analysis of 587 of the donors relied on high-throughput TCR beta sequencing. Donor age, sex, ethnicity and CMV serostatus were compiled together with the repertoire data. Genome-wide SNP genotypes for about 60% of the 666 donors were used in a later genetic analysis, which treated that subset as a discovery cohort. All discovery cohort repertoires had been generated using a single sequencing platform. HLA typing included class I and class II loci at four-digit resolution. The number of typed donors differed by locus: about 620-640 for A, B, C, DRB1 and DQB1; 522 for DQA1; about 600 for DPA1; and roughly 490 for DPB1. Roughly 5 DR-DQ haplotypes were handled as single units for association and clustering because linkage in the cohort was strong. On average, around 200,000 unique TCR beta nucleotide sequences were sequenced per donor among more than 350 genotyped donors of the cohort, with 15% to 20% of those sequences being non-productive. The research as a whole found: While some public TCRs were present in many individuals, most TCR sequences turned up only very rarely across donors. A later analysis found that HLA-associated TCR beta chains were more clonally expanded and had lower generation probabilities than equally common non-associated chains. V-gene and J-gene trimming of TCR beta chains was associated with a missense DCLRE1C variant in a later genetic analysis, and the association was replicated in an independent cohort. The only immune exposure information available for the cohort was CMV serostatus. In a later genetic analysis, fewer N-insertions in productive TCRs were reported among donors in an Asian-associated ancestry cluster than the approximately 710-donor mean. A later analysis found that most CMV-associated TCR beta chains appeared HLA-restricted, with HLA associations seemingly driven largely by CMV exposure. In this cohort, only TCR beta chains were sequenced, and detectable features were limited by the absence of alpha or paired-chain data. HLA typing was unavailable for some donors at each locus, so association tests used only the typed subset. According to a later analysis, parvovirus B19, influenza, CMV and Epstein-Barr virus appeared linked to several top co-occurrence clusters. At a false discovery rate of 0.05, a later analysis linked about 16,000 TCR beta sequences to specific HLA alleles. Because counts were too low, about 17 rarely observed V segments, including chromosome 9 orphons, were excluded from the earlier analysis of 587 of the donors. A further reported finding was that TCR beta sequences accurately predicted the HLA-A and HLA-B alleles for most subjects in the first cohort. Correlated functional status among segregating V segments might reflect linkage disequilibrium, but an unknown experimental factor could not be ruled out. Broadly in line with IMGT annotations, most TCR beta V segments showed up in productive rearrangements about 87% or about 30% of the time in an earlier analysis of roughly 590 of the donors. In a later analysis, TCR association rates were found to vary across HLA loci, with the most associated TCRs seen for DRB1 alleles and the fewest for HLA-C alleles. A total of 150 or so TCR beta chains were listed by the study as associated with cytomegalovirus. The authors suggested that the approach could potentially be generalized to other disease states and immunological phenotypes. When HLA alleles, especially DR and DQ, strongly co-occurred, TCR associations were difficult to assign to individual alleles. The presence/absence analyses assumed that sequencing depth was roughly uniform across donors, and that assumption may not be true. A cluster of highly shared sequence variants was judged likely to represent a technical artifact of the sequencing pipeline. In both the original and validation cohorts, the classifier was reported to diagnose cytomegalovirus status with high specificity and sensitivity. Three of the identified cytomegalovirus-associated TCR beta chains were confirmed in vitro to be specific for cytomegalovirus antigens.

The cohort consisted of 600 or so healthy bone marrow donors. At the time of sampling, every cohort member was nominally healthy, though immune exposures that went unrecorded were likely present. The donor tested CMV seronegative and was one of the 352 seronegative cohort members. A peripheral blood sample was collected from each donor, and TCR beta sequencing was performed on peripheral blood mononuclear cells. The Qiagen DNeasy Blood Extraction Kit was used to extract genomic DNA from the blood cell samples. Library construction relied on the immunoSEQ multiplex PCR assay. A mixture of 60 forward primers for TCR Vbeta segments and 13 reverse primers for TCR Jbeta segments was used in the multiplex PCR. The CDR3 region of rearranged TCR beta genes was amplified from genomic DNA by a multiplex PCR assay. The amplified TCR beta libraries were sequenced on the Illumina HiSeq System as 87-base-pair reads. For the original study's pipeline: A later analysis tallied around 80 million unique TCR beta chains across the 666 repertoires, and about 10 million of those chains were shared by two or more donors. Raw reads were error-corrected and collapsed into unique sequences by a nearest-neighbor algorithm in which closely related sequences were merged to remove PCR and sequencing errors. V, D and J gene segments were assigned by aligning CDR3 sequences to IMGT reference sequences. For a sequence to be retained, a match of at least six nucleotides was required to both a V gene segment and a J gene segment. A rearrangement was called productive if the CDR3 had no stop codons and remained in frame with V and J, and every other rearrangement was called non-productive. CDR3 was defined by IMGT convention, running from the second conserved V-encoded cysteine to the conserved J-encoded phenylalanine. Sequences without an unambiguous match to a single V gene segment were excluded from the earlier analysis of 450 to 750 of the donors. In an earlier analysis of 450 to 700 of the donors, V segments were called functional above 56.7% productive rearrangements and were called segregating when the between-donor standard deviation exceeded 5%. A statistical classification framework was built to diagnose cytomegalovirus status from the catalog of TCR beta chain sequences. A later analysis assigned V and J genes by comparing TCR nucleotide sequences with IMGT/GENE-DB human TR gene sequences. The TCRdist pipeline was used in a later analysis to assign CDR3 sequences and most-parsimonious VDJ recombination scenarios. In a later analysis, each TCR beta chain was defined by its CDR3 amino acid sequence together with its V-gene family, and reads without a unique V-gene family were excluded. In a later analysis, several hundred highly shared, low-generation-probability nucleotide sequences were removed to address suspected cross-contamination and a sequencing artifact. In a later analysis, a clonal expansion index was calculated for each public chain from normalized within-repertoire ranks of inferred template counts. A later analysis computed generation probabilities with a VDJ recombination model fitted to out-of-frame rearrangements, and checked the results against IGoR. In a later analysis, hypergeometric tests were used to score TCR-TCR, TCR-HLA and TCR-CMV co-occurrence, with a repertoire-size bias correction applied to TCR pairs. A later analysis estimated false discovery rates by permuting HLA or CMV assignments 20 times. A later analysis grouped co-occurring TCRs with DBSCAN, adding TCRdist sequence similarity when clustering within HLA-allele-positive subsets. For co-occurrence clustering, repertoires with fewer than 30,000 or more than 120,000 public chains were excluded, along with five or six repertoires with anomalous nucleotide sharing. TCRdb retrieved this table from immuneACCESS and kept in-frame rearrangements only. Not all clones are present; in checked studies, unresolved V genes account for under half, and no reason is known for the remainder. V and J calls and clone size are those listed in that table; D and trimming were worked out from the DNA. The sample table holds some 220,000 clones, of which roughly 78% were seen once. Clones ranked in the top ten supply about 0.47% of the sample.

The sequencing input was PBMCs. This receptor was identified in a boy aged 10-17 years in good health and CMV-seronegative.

Read as DNA, the sequence is TGTGCCAGCAGTTGGACAGGGGGGGGTCAGCCCCAGCATTTT. Its amino acids are CASSWTGGGQPQHF. This chain joins TRBV7-9 to TRBJ1-5; 10 of the junction bases match TRBD1. Unmatched junction bases come to 5, with V trimmed by 6 bases and J by 6 bases. The germline V gene (reference sequence) gives CDR1 as SEHNR and CDR2 as FQNEAQ. The CDR3 covers 14 residues, taking in both the cysteine and the phenylalanine. The retained sequence is limited to the CDR3, 42 bases, with the frame set at the first base.